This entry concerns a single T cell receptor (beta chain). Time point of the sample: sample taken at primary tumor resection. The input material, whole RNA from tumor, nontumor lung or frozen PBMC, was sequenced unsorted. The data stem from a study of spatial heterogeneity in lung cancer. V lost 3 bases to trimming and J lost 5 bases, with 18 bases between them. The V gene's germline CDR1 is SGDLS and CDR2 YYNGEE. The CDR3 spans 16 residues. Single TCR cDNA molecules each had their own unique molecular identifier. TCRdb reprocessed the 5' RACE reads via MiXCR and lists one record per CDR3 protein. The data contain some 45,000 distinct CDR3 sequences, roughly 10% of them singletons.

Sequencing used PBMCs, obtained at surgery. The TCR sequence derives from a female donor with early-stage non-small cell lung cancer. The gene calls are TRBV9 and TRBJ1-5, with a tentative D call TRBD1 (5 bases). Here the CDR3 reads CASSAPVRGRDQPQHF. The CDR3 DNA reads TGTGCCAGCAGCGCCCCGGTTAGGGGTAGGGATCAGCCCCAGCATTTT.